Listed here are 7 T cell receptor beta chains from one sample, sequenced in a study of T cell responses to AZD1222 COVID-19 vaccine. Data came from immunoSEQ multiplex PCR; TCRdb stores just in-frame clones and leaves some out. The data contain 70,000 or so clones, approximately 80% of them singletons. The sequences come from peripheral blood, collected on day 0 of AZD1222 vaccination. These receptors originate from an adult in good health.

V and J are TRBV18 and TRBJ1-3; a weak D match, TRBD1 (5 bases). V was trimmed by 1 base and J by 0 bases, leaving 16 bases between them. Germline CDR1 is KGHSH and CDR2 is LQKENI. The CDR3 length is 18 residues. The CDR3 loop reads CASSPRSGEPTSGNTIYF. For the CDR3, the DNA is TGTGCCAGCTCACCACGGTCGGGGGAACCAACCTCTGGAAACACCATATATTTT.

This clone was picked up one time. The rearrangement uses TRBV19 and TRBJ2-1; 8 bases align to TRBD2. The CDR3 extends over 15 amino acids. Germline CDR1 reads LNHDA; CDR2 reads SQIVND (reference sequence). V dropped 1 base and J dropped 1; count of bases not matched to a gene: 0. The CDR3 nucleotides are TGTGCCAGTAGTATAGGCGGGGGGTCCTACAATGAGCAGTTCTTC. As protein: CASSIGGGSYNEQFF.

The chain uses TRBV12-5 and TRBJ1-2, with no clear D. V lost 2 bases to trimming and J lost 4 bases, with 8 bases between them. CDR3 size: 13 residues. CDR1 and CDR2 from the germline V gene are LGHNT and FRNRAP. CDR3 sequence reads: CASGLRSPYGYTF. The CDR3 nucleotides read TGTGCTAGTGGTTTGAGGTCCCCCTATGGCTACACCTTC.

V usage is TRBV2 and J usage is TRBJ1-3; D perhaps matches TRBD1 (6 bases). The V end was cut by 10 bases, the J end by 0 bases, with 7 bases between. Germline V gene sequence: CDR1 SNHLY, CDR2 FYNNEI. The CDR3 is 12 residues long. The CDR3 coding sequence is TGTGCCAAAGGGGGCTCTGGAAACACCATATATTTT. It is translated as CAKGGSGNTIYF.

V is TRBV4-1 and J is TRBJ2-6; 7 positions agree with TRBD2. Germline V gene data show CDR1 as MGHRA and CDR2 as YSYEKL. The CDR3 spans 19 residues. Germline trimming cut 4 bases from V and 0 bases from J; bases unmatched to any gene: 12. In DNA form, the CDR3 reads TGCGCCAGCAGCCCCATCGGGCTAGCGGACCTCTCTGGGGCCAACGTCCTGACTTTC. Its protein is CASSPIGLADLSGANVLTF.

The CDR3 DNA reads TGTGCCAGCAGCCCCAGGAGCAGGGCCTACGAGCAGTACTTC. This translates into CASSPRSRAYEQYF. The genes are TRBV7-9 and TRBJ2-7; a weak D match, TRBD1 (5 bases). Trimming removed 5 bases at V and 2 bases at J, with 13 bases between. The germline CDR1 and CDR2 sequences are SEHNR and FQNEAQ (reference sequence). CDR3 size: 14 residues.

J is TRBJ2-5 and V is TRBV5-1; 7 bases are a match to TRBD1. This CDR3 comprises 15 residues. CDR1 and CDR2 (germline): SGHRS, YFSETQ. The V gene end was trimmed by 4 bases and the J gene end by 1 base; junction bases not matched to a gene: 7. This chain's CDR3 is CASSPVGGPQETQYF. CDR3 DNA sequence: TGCGCCAGCAGCCCGGTAGGGGGCCCCCAAGAGACCCAGTACTTC.